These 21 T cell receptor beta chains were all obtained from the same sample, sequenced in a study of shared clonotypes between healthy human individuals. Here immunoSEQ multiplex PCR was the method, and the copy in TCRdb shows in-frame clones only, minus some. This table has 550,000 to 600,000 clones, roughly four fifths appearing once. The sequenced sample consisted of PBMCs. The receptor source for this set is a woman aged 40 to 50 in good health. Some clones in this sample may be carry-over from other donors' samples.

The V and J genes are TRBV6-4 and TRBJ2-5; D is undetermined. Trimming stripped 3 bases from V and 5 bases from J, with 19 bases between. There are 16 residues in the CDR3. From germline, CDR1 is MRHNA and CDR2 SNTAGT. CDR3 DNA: TGTGCCAGCAGTGAAAACGGACCTCCCCATGTGGAGACCCAGTACTTC. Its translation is CASSENGPPHVETQYF.

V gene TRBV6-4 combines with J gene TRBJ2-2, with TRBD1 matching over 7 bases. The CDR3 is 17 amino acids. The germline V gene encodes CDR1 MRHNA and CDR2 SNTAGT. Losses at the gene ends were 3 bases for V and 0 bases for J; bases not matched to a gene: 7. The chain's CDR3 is CASSEAAGTANTGELFF. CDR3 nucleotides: TGTGCCAGCAGTGAAGCTGCCGGGACAGCGAACACCGGGGAGCTGTTTTTT.

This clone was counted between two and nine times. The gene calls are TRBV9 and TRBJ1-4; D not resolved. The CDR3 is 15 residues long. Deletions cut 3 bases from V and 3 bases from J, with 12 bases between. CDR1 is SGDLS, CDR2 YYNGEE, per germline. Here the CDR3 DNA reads TGTGCCAGCAGCGCGAAGGGTTTCCCTAATGAAAAACTGTTTTTT. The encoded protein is CASSAKGFPNEKLFF.

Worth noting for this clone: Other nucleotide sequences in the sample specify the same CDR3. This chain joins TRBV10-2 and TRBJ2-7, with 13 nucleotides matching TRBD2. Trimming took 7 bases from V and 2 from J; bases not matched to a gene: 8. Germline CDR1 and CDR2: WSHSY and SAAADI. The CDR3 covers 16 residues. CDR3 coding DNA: TGCGCCAGCACCCAGGGACTAGCGGGGAAAACCTACGAGCAGTACTTC. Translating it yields CASTQGLAGKTYEQYF.

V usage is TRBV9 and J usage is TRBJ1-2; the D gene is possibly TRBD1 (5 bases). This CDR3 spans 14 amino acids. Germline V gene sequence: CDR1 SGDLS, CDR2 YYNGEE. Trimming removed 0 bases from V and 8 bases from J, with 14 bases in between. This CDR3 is CASSVGRDKFGYTF. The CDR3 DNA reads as TGTGCCAGCAGCGTAGGCAGGGATAAGTTCGGCTACACCTTC.

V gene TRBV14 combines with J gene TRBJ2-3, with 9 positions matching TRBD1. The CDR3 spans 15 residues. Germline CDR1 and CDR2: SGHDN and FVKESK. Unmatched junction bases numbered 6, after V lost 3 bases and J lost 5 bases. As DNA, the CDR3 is TGTGCCAGCAGCCAGCACAGGGGGCAAAGAGATACGCAGTATTTT. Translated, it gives CASSQHRGQRDTQYF. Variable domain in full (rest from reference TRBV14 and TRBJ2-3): EAGVTQFPSHSVIEKGQTVTLRCDPISGHDNLYWYRRVMGKEIKFLLHFVKESKQDESGMPNNRFLAERTGGTYSTLKVQPAELEDSGVYFCASSQHRGQRDTQYFGPGTRLTVL.

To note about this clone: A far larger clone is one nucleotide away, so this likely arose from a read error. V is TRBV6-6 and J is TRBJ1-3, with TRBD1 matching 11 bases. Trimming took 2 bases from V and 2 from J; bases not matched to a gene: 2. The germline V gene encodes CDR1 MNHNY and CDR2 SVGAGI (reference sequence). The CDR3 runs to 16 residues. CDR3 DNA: TGTGCCAGCAGTTACAGGACAGGGGGCCCTGGAAACACCATATATTTT. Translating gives CASSYRTGGPGNTIYF.

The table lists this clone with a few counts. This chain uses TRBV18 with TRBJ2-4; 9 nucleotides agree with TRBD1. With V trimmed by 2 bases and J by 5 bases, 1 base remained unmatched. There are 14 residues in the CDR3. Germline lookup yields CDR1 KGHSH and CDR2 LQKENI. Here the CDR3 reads CASSPWTGENIQYF. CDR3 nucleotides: TGTGCCAGCTCACCATGGACAGGGGAAAACATTCAGTACTTC.

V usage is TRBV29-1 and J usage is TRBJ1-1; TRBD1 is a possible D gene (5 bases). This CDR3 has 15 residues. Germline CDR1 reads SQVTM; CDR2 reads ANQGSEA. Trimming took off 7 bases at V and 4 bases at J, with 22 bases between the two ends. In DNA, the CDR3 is TGCAGCGCAACCGAGGTCGCCTGGGGGGTCACTGAAGCTTTCTTT. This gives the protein CSATEVAWGVTEAFF.

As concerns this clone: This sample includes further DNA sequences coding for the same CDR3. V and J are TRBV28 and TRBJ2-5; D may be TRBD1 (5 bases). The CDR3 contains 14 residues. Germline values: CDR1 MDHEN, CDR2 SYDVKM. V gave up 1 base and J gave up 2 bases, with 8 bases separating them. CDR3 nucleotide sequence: TGTGCCAGCAGTTTATCTGGGGCTCAAGAGACCCAGTACTTC. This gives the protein CASSLSGAQETQYF. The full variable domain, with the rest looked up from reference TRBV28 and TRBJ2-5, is DVKVTQSSRYLVKRTGEKVFLECVQDMDHENMFWYRQDPGLGLRLIYFSYDVKMKEKGDIPEGYSVSREKKERFSLILESASTNQTSMYLCASSLSGAQETQYFGPGTRLLVL.

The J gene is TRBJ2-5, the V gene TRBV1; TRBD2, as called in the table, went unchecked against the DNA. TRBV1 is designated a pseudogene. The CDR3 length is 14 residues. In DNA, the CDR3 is TGCACCAGCAGCCAAGAGCCGGGGGGGGAGACCCAGTACTTC. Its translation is CTSSQEPGGETQYF.

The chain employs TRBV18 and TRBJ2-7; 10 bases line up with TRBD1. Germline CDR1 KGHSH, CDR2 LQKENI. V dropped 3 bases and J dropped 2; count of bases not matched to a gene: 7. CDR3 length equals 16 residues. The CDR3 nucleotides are TGTGCCAGCTCACCCCCGGGACAGGGGTCCCCCTACGAGCAGTACTTC. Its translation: CASSPPGQGSPYEQYF.

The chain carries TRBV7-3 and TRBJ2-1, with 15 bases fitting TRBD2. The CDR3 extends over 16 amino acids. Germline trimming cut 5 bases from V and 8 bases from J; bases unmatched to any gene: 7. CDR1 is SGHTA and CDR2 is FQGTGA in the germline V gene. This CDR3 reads CASSAGLAGGVDEQFF. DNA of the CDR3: TGTGCCAGCAGCGCCGGACTAGCGGGAGGGGTAGATGAGCAGTTCTTC.

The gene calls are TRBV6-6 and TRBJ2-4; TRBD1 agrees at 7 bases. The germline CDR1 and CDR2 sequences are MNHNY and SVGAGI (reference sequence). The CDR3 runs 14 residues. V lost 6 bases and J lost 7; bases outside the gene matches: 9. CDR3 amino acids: CASRETGNGNIQYF. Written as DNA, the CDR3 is TGTGCCAGCAGGGAGACAGGGAACGGCAACATTCAGTACTTC.

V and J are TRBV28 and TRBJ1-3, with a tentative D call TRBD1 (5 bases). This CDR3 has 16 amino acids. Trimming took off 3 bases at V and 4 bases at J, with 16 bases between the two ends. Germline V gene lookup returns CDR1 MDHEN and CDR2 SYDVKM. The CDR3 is CASSFPRLGRGNTIYF. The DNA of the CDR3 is TGTGCCAGCAGTTTTCCCCGATTGGGGCGCGGAAACACCATATATTTT.

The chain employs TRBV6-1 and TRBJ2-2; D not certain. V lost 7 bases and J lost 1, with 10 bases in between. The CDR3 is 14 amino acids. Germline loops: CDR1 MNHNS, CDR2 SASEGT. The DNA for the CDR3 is TGTGCCAGCACCCTAGGGATGAACACCGGGGAGCTGTTTTTT. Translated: CASTLGMNTGELFF.

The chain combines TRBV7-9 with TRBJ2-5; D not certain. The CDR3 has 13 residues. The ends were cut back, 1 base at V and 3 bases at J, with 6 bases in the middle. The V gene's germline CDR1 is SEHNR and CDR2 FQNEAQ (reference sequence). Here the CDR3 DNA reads TGTGCCAGCAGCTTAGGGTGGGAAGAGACCCAGTACTTC. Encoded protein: CASSLGWEETQYF.

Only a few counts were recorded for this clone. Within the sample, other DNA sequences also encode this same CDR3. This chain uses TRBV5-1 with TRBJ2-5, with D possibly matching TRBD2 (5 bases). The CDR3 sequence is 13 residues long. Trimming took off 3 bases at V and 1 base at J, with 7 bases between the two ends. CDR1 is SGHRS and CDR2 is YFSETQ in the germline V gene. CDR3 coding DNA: TGCGCCAGCAGCTATGCGGGCCAAGAGACCCAGTACTTC. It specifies CASSYAGQETQYF.

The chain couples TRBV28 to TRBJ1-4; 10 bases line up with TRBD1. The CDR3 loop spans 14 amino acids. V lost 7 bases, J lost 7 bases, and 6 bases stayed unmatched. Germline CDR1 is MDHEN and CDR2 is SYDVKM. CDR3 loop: CASTRQGAGEKLFF. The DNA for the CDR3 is TGTGCCAGCACCCGACAGGGGGCAGGTGAAAAACTGTTTTTT.

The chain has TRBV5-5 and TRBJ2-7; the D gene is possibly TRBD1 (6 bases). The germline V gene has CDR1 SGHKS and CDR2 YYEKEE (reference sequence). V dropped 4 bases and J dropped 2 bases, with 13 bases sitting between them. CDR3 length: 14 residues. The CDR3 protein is CASSPGHRTYEQYF. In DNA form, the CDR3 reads TGTGCCAGCAGCCCGGGACACCGAACCTACGAGCAGTACTTC.

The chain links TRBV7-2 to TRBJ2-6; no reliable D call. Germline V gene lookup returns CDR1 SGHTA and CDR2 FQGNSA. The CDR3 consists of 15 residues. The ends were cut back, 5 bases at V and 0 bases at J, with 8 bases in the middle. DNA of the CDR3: TGTGCCAGCAGCCCTCCGCGCTCTGGGGCCAACGTCCTGACTTTC. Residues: CASSPPRSGANVLTF.